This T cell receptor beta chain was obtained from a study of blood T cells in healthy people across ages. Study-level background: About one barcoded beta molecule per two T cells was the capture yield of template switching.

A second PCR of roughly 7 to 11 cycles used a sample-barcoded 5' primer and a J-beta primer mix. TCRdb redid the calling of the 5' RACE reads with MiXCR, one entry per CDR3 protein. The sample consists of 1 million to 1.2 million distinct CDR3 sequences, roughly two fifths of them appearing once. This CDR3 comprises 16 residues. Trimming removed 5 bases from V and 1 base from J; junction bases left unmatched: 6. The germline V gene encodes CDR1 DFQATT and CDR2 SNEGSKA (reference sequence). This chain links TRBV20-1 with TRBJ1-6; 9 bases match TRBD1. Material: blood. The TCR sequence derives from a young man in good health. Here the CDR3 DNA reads TGCAGTGCTCCTCCCGGGACAGGGTCCTATAATTCACCCCTCCACTTT. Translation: CSAPPGTGSYNSPLHF.